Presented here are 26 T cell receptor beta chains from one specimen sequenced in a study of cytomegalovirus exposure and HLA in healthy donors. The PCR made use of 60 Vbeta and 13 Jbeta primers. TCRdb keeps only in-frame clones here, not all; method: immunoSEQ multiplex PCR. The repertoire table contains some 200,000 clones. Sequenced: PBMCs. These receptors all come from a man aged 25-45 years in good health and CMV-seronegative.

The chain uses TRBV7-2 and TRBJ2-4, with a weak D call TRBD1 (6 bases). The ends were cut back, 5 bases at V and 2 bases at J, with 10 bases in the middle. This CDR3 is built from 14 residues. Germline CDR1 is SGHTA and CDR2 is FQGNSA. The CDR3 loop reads CASSARGSKNIQYF. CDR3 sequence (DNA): TGTGCCAGCAGCGCCAGGGGTTCCAAAAACATTCAGTACTTC. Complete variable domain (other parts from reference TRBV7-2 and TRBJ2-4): GAGVSQSPSNKVTEKGKDVELRCDPISGHTALYWYRQSLGQGLEFLIYFQGNSAPDKSGLPSDRFSAERTGGSVSTLTIQRTQQEDSAVYLCASSARGSKNIQYFGAGTRLSVL.

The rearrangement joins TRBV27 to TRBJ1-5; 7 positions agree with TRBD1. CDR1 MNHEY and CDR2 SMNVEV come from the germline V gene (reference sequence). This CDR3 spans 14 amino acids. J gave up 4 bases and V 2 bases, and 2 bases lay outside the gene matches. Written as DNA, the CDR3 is TGTGCCAGCAGTTTAGTGGGACAGAATCAGCCCCAGCATTTT. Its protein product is CASSLVGQNQPQHF.

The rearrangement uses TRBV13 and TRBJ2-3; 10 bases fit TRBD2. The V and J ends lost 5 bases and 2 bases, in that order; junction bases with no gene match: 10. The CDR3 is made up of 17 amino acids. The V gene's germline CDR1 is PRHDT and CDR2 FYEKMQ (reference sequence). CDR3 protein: CASSHYTGTSDTDTQYF. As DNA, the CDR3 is TGTGCCAGCAGCCACTATACCGGGACTAGCGACACAGATACGCAGTATTTT. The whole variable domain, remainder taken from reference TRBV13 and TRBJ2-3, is AAGVIQSPRHLIKEKRETATLKCYPIPRHDTVYWYQQGPGQDPQFLISFYEKMQSDKGSIPDRFSAQQFSDYHSELNMSSLELGDSALYFCASSHYTGTSDTDTQYFGPGTRLTVL.

CDR3 DNA: TGTGCCAGCAGTTTAGGAGCCTTAGCCAAAAACATTCAGTACTTC. It specifies CASSLGALAKNIQYF. The chain has TRBV28 and TRBJ2-4; D is unresolved. Between the trimmed V and J ends, which lost 2 bases and 0 bases, there was a span of 8 bases. The germline gives CDR1 MDHEN, CDR2 SYDVKM. The CDR3 runs to 15 residues.

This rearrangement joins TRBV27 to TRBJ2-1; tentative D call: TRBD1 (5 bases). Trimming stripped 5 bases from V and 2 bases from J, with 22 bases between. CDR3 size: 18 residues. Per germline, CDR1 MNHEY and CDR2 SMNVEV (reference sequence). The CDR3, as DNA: TGTGCCAGCAGTAGCCGTACCAGTAGTGGGGCCACCTACAATGAGCAGTTCTTC. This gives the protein CASSSRTSSGATYNEQFF.

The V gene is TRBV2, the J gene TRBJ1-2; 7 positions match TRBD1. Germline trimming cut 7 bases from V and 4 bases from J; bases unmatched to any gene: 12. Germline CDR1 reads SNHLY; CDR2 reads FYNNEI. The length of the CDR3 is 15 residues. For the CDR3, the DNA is TGTGCCAGCATTGCGGTAGAGGGGGCGGGCTATGGCTACACCTTC. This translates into CASIAVEGAGYGYTF.

This CDR3 reads CASSLGSLTGPDYGYTF. CDR3 sequence (DNA): TGTGCCAGCAGCCTCGGGTCCTTGACAGGGCCAGACTATGGCTACACCTTC. The rearrangement uses TRBV7-9 and TRBJ1-2; 7 bases fit TRBD1. The CDR3 length is 17 residues. The V gene's germline CDR1 is SEHNR and CDR2 FQNEAQ (reference sequence). J was trimmed by 3 bases and V by 5 bases; bases with no gene match: 15.

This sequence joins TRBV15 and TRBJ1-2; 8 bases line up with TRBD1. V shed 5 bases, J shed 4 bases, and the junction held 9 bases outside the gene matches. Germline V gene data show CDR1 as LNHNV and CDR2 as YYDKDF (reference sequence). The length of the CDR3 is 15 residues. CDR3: CATSHRDRTVYGYTF. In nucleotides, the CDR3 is TGTGCCACCAGCCACCGGGACAGGACTGTCTATGGCTACACCTTC.

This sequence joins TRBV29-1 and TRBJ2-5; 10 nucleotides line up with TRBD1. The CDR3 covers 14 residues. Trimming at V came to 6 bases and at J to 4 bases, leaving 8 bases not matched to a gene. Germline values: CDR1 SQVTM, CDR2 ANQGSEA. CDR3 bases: TGCAGCGTGGTAGGGACAGGGGTATTAGAGACCCAGTACTTC. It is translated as CSVVGTGVLETQYF. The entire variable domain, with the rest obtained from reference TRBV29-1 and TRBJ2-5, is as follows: SAVISQKPSRDICQRGTSLTIQCQVDSQVTMMFWYRQQPGQSLTLIATANQGSEATYESGFVIDKFPISRPNLTFSTLTVSNMSPEDSSIYLCSVVGTGVLETQYFGPGTRLLVL.

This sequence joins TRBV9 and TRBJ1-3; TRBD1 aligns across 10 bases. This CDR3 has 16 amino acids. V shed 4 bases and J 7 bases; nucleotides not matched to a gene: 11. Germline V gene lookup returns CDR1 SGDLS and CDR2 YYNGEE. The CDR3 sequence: CASSLHGQGELNTIYF. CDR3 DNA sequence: TGTGCCAGCAGCCTCCATGGACAGGGGGAGTTGAACACCATATATTTT.

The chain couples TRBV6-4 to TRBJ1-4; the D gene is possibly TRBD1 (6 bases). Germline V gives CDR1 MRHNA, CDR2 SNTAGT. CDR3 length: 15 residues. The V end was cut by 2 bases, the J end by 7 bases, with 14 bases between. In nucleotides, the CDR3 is TGTGCCAGCAGTGACCATATGGGGGCAGGTGAAAAACTGTTTTTT. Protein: CASSDHMGAGEKLFF.

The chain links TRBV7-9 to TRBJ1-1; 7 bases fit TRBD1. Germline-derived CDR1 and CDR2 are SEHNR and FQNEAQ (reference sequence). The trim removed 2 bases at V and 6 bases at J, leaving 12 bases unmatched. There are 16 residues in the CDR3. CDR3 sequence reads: CASSLPPRQGGSEAFF. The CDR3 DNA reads TGTGCCAGCAGCTTACCCCCTAGACAGGGAGGATCTGAAGCTTTCTTT.

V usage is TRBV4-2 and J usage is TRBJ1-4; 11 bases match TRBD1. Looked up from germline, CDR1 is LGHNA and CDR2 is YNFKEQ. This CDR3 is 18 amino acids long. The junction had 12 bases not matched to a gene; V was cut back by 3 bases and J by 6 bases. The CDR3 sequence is CASSHYLGGTGGYEKLFF. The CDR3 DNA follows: TGTGCCAGCAGCCATTACCTTGGGGGGACAGGGGGGTATGAAAAACTGTTTTTT.

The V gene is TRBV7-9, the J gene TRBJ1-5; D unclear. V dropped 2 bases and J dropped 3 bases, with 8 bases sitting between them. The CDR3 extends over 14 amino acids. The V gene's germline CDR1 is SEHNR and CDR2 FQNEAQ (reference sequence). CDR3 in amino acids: CASSLWQDNQPQHF. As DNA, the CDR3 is TGTGCCAGCAGCTTATGGCAGGACAATCAGCCCCAGCATTTT.

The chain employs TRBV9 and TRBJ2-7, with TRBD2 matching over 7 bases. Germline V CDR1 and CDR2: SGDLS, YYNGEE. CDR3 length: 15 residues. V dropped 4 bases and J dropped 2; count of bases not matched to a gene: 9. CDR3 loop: CASSSGTLGTYEQYF. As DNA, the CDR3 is TGTGCCAGCAGCAGCGGGACTCTCGGGACCTACGAGCAGTACTTC.

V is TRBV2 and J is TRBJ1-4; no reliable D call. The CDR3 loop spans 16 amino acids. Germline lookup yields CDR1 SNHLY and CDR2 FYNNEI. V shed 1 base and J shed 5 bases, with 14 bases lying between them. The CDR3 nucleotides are TGTGCCAGCAGTGAAGAGGGTGCGGGGATAAATGAAAAACTGTTTTTT. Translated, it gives CASSEEGAGINEKLFF.

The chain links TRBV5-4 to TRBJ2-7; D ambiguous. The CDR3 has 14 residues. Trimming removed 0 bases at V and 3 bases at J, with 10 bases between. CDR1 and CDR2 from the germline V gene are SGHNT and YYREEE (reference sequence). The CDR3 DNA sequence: TGTGCCAGCAGCTTGGATACGGGTTACTACGAGCAGTACTTC. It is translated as CASSLDTGYYEQYF.

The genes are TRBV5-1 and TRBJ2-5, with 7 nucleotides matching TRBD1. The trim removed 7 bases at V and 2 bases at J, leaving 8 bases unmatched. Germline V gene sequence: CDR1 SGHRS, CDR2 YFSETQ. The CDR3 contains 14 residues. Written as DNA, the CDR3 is TGCGCCAGCGGAACAGGGGTTAGGCAAGAGACCCAGTACTTC. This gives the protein CASGTGVRQETQYF.

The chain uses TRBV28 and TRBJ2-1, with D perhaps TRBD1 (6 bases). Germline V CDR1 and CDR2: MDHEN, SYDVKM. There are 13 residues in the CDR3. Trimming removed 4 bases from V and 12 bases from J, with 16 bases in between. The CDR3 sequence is CASSSRVGGRQFF. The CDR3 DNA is TGTGCCAGCAGTTCCCGGGTAGGGGGTAGGCAGTTCTTC.

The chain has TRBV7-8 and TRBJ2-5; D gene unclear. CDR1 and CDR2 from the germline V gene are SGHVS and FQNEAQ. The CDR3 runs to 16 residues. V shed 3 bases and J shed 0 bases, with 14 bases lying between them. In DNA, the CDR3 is TGTGCCAGCAGCTTTGTTCCGGGTGAGAACCAAGAGACCCAGTACTTC. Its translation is CASSFVPGENQETQYF.

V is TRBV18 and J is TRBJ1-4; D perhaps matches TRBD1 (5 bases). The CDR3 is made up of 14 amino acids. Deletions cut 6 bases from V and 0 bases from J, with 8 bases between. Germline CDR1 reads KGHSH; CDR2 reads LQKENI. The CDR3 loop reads CASSGGATNEKLFF. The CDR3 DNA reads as TGTGCCAGCTCCGGGGGTGCAACTAATGAAAAACTGTTTTTT.

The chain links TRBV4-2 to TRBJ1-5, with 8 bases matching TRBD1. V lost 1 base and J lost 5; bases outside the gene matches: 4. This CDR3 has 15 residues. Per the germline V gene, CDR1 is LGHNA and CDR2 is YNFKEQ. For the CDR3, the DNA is TGTGCCAGCAGCCAAGTTTCACAGGGGGATCAGCCCCAGCATTTT. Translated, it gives CASSQVSQGDQPQHF.

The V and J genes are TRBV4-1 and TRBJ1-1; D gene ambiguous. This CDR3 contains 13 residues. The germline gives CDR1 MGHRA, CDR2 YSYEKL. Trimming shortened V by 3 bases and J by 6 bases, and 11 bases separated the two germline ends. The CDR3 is CASSQVSFSEAFF. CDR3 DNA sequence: TGCGCCAGCAGCCAGGTGAGTTTCTCTGAAGCTTTCTTT.

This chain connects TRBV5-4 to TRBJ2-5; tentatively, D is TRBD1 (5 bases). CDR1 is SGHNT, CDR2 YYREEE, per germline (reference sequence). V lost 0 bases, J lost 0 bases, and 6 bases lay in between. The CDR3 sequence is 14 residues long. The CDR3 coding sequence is TGTGCCAGCAGCTTGGGGGGCTACCAAGAGACCCAGTACTTC. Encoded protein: CASSLGGYQETQYF.

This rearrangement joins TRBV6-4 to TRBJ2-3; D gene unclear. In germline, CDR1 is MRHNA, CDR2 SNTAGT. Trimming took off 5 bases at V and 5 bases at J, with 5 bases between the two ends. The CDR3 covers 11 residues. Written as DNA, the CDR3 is TGTGCCAGCAGTCTAGGAGATACGCAGTATTTT. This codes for CASSLGDTQYF.

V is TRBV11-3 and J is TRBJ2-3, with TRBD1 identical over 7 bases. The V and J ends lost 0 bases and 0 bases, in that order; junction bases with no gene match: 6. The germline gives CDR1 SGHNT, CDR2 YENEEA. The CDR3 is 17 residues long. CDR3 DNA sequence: TGTGCCAGCAGCTTAGATCCGGGACAGTATAGCACAGATACGCAGTATTTT. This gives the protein CASSLDPGQYSTDTQYF.